This T cell receptor (beta chain) comes out of a study of blood T cell repertoires in COVID-19. Germline assignment: CDR1 SGHVS and CDR2 FNYEAQ. V lost 5 bases and J 1 base, leaving 8 bases between the germline ends. The CDR3 has 13 amino acids. Using immunoSEQ multiplex PCR, the repertoire was profiled, and TCRdb retains in-frame clones only, with some absent. The table lists about 140,000 clones, around 80% of them singletons. The TCR originated in a man aged 80 or over with acute or convalescent COVID-19. The sequencing input was peripheral blood. The J gene is TRBJ1-1, the V gene TRBV7-6; the D is unclear. The CDR3 here is CASSVQENTEAFF. The DNA of the CDR3 is TGTGCCAGCAGCGTACAAGAGAACACTGAAGCTTTCTTT.